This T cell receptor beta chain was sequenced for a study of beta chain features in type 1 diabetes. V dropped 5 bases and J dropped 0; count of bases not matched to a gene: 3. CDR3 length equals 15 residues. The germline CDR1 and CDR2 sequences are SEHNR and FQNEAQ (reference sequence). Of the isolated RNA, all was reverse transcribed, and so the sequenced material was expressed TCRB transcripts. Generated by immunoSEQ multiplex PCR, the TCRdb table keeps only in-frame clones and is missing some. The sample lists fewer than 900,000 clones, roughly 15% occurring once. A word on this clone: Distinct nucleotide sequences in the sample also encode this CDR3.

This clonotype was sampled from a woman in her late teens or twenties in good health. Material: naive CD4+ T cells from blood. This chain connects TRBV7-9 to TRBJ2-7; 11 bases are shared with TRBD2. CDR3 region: CASSPGTSGSYEQYF. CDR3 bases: TGTGCCAGCAGCCCAGGGACTAGCGGCTCCTACGAGCAGTACTTC.